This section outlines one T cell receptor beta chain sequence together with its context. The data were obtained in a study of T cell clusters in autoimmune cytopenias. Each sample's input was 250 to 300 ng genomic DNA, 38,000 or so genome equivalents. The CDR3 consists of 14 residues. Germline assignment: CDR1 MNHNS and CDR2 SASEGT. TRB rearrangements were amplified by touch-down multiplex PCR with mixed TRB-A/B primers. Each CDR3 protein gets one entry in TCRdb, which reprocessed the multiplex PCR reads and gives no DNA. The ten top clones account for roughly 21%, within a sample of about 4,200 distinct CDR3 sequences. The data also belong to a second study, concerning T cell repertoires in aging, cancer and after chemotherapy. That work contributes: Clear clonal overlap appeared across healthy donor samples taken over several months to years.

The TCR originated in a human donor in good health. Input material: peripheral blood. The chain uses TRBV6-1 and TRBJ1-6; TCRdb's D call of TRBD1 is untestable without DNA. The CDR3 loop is CASSDGQGNSPLHF.